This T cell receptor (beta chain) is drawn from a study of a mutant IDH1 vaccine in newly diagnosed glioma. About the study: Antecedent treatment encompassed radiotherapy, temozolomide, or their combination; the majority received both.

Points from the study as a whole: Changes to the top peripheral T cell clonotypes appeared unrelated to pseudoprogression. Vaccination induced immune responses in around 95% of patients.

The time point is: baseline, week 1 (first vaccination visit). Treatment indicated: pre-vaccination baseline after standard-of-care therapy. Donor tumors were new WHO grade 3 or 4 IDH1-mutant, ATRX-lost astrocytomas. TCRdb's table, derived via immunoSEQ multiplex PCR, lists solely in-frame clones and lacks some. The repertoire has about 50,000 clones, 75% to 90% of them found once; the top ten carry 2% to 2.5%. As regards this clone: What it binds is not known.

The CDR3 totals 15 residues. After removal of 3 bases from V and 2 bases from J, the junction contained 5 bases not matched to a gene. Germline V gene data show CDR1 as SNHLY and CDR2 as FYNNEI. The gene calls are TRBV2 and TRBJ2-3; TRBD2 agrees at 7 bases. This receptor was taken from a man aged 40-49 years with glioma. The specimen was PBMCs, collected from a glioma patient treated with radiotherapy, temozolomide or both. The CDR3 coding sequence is TGTGCCAGCAGTGACGGGCTAGCGGTCACAGATACGCAGTATTTT. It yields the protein CASSDGLAVTDTQYF.